This T cell receptor (beta chain) comes out of a study of shared clonotypes between healthy human individuals. Study conclusions and caveats: The study's rarefaction showed incomplete sorted-subset sequencing despite large depth. Shared clonotypes across all four donors exceeded non-shared ones in generation probability.

For each subset, genomic DNA was distributed in equal portions over several immunoSEQ plates. The repertoire was sequenced with immunoSEQ multiplex PCR; TCRdb's copy has only in-frame clones and lacks some. The sample carries just over 2,000,000 clones, 95% recorded once. V was trimmed by 0 bases and J by 5 bases, leaving 13 bases between them. The germline V gene has CDR1 SQVTM and CDR2 ANQGSEA. The CDR3 has 14 amino acids. Note on this clone: Its antigen is not known.

The sequenced sample was naive CD4+ T cells sorted from blood. Subset indicated: CD45RA+ positively selected. This TCR came from a man younger than 35 in good health. This rearrangement joins TRBV29-1 to TRBJ1-1, with D maybe TRBD1 (5 bases). CDR3 nucleotide sequence: TGCAGCGTTGAAGAGAGGGGCCGGGGAACTGAAGCTTTCTTT. Amino acid sequence: CSVEERGRGTEAFF.